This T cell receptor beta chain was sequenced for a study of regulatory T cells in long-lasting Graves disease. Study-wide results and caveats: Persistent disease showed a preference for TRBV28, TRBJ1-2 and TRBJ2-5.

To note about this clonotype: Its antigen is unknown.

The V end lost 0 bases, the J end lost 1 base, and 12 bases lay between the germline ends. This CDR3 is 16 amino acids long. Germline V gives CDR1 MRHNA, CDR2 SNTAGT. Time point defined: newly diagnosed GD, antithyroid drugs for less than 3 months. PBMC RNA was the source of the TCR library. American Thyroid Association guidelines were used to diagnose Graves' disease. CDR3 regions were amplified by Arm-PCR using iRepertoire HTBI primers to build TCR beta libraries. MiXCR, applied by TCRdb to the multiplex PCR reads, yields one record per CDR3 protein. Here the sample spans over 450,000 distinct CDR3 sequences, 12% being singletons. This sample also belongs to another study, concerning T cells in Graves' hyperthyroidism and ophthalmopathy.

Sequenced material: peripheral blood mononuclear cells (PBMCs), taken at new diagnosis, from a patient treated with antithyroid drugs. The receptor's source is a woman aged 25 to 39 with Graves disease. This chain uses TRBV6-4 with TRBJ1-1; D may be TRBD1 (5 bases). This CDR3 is CASSDSGGEGNTEAFF. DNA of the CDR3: TGTGCCAGCAGTGACTCCGGGGGTGAAGGGAACACTGAAGCTTTCTTT.